The rows below give T cell receptor beta chains drawn from one sample of a study of regulatory T cells in long-lasting Graves disease. TCRdb called the multiplex PCR reads again in MiXCR, with one record for every CDR3 protein. Among 350,000 to 550,000 distinct CDR3 sequences listed, approximately 15% were seen once. The sample was also linked to a second study, of T cells in Graves' hyperthyroidism and ophthalmopathy.

Specimen: peripheral blood mononuclear cells (PBMCs), collected at new diagnosis, from a patient treated with antithyroid drugs. The source is a woman in her fifties or sixties with Graves disease. CDR3s include the opening cysteine and the closing phenylalanine or tryptophan. Fields, in order: clone size, V gene, D gene, J gene, CDR3 protein, CDR3 DNA. D genes are given only for firm matches. Rows give clone size only sometimes, using once, few, many, or a class for an expanded clone.

once,TRBV12-3/TRBV12-4,-,TRBJ1-3,CASSGTGRSGNTIYF,TGTGCCAGCAGTGGAACAGGGCGCTCTGGAAACACCATATATTTT
-,TRBV28,TRBD2,TRBJ2-1,CASGLGLAEGDNEQFF,TGTGCCAGCGGGTTGGGACTAGCGGAAGGGGACAATGAGCAGTTCTTC
-,TRBV3-1,-,TRBJ2-1,CASSYITGKSSCNEQFF,TGTGCCAGCAGCTACATAACGGGAAAAAGCTCCTGCAATGAGCAGTTCTTC
many,TRBV5-1,-,TRBJ1-2,CASSLVDRAWIYGYTF,TGCGCCAGCAGCTTGGTGGATAGGGCGTGGATCTATGGCTACACCTTC
many,TRBV2,-,TRBJ1-1,CASSEGEGTEAFF,TGTGCCAGCAGTGAGGGAGAGGGCACTGAAGCTTTCTTT
many,TRBV3-1,-,TRBJ1-4,CASSRAWSKLFF,TGTGCCAGCAGCCGAGCGTGGTCGAAACTGTTTTTT
many,TRBV11-2,TRBD2,TRBJ2-7,CASSPILAEAPYEQYF,TGTGCCAGCAGCCCCATACTAGCGGAGGCTCCTTACGAGCAGTACTTC
-,TRBV27,TRBD2,TRBJ2-3,CASSLGPAGADTQYF,TGTGCCAGCAGTTTAGGGCCAGCGGGAGCAGATACGCAGTATTTT
many,TRBV28,-,TRBJ2-7,CASSLYEVDGTSYEQYF,TGTGCCAGCAGTTTATACGAAGTAGACGGGACTTCCTACGAGCAGTACTTC
-,TRBV29-1,-,TRBJ2-7,CSVLARVHEQYF,TGCAGCGTTCTAGCGAGAGTTCACGAGCAGTACTTC
few,TRBV6-1,-,TRBJ1-2,CASSRNPYGYTF,TGTGCCAGCAGTAGAAACCCTTATGGCTACACCTTC
many,TRBV28,-,TRBJ1-5,CASSYERWSGNQPQHF,TGTGCCAGCAGTTATGAGAGGTGGTCGGGAAATCAGCCCCAGCATTTT
few,TRBV19,-,TRBJ2-7,CASRFAVQGAPYEQYF,TGTGCCAGTAGGTTCGCGGTTCAGGGAGCACCTTACGAGCAGTACTTC
-,TRBV30,TRBD1,TRBJ1-5,CAWGGGTVSQPQHF,TGTGCCTGGGGAGGCGGGACAGTAAGCCAGCCCCAGCATTTT
many,TRBV5-1,-,TRBJ2-3,CASSLSGLTSTDTQYF,TGCGCCAGCAGCCTATCCGGTCTTACTAGCACAGATACGCAGTATTTT
-,TRBV5-5,TRBD1,TRBJ1-5,CASSARQGFQPQHF,TGTGCCAGCAGCGCCCGACAGGGGTTTCAGCCCCAGCATTTT
-,TRBV29-1,TRBD1,TRBJ1-4,CSVLQGAGEKLFF,TGCAGCGTCCTACAGGGGGCTGGTGAAAAACTGTTTTTT
-,TRBV20-1,TRBD1,TRBJ1-1,CSARGGDRGLSTEAFF,TGCAGTGCTAGGGGGGGGGACAGGGGGCTATCCACTGAAGCTTTCTTT
many,TRBV5-5,-,TRBJ2-7,CASRSGLPEGGRYF,TGTGCCAGCAGGTCGGGACTACCAGAGGGGGGTCGGTACTTC
few,TRBV6-5,TRBD2,TRBJ2-5,CASSYSPSGHEGETQYF,TGTGCCAGCAGTTACTCTCCTAGCGGCCATGAGGGGGAGACCCAGTACTTC
many,TRBV18,TRBD2,TRBJ2-5,CASSPIAGEETQYF,TGTGCCAGCTCACCAATAGCGGGAGAAGAGACCCAGTACTTC
-,TRBV19,-,TRBJ2-1,CASSIIRGTPYNEQFF,TGTGCCAGTAGTATAATTAGAGGGACACCGTACAATGAGCAGTTCTTC
-,TRBV5-8,-,TRBJ2-1,CASSTESGVNEQFF,TGTGCCAGCAGCACCGAATCGGGAGTAAATGAGCAGTTCTTC
-,TRBV18,-,TRBJ1-1,CASSPPSPLNTGAFF,TGTGCCAGCTCACCACCGAGCCCTCTGAACACTGGAGCTTTCTTT
few,TRBV19,TRBD1,TRBJ2-5,CASSAVTGGGETQYF,TGTGCCAGTAGTGCCGTGACAGGGGGAGGAGAGACCCAGTACTTC
-,TRBV10-3,-,TRBJ2-2,CAITPRENTGELFF,TGTGCCATCACCCCCAGGGAGAACACCGGGGAGCTGTTTTTT
-,TRBV19,-,TRBJ1-5,CASSIGIKINQPQHF,TGTGCCAGTAGTATTGGCATTAAAATCAATCAGCCCCAGCATTTT
many,TRBV12-3/TRBV12-4,-,TRBJ2-1,CASMSVLSYNEQFF,TGTGCCAGCATGTCAGTACTTTCCTACAATGAGCAGTTCTTC
many,TRBV12-3/TRBV12-4,TRBD1,TRBJ1-5,CASNPGQGYQPQHF,TGTGCCAGCAACCCGGGACAGGGATATCAGCCCCAGCATTTT
few,TRBV5-1,-,TRBJ2-3,CASSLVGRADTQYF,TGCGCCAGCAGCTTGGTCGGACGCGCAGATACGCAGTATTTT
few,TRBV20-1,TRBD1,TRBJ2-1,CSLGQDFYNEQFF,TGCAGTCTCGGACAGGATTTCTACAATGAGCAGTTCTTC
few,TRBV4-1,-,TRBJ1-5,CASSQWGGGRGQPQHF,TGCGCCAGCAGCCAGTGGGGCGGGGGGCGGGGGCAGCCCCAGCATTTT
many,TRBV12-3/TRBV12-4,TRBD2,TRBJ2-1,CASARASGIDEQFF,TGTGCCAGCGCTCGGGCTAGCGGTATCGATGAGCAGTTCTTC
many,TRBV5-4,-,TRBJ2-3,CASSKLRDQDDTQYF,TGTGCCAGCAGCAAACTCCGGGACCAAGATGATACGCAGTATTTT
many,TRBV9,-,TRBJ2-2,CASSVQGEPTGELFF,TGTGCCAGCAGCGTTCAGGGAGAACCAACCGGGGAGCTGTTTTTT
many,TRBV24-1,TRBD1,TRBJ2-2,CATSNTGATGELFF,TGTGCCACCAGCAACACAGGGGCCACCGGGGAGCTGTTTTTT
many,TRBV11-2,-,TRBJ2-3,CASRTDRGKRERDLATQYF,TGTGCCAGCAGGACGGACAGGGGCAAGCGGGAGAGGGATTTGGCTACGCAGTATTTT
few,TRBV5-1,TRBD1,TRBJ1-3,CASSLGDRTGNTIYF,TGCGCCAGCAGCTTGGGGGACAGGACTGGAAACACCATATATTTT
many,TRBV5-1,TRBD2,TRBJ2-1,CASSFLSGRAKNEQFF,TGCGCCAGCAGCTTCCTAAGCGGGAGGGCCAAGAATGAGCAGTTCTTC
-,TRBV9,TRBD1,TRBJ2-1,CASSFDWDRTNNEQFF,TGTGCCAGCAGCTTCGACTGGGACAGGACGAACAATGAGCAGTTCTTC
many,TRBV12-3/TRBV12-4,-,TRBJ2-7,CASNAPGPFYEQYF,TGTGCCAGCAATGCCCCGGGCCCATTCTACGAGCAGTACTTC
many,TRBV6-1,-,TRBJ1-6,CASSEGGLPPLHF,TGTGCCAGCAGTGAAGGGGGTTTGCCACCCCTCCACTTT
few,TRBV19,TRBD1,TRBJ1-2,CASSGLKQGRRYGYTF,TGTGCCAGTAGTGGCCTGAAACAGGGGAGAAGGTATGGCTACACCTTC
many,TRBV11-2,-,TRBJ2-6,CASSLTSGANVLTF,TGTGCCAGCAGCTTAACCAGTGGGGCCAACGTCCTGACTTTC
-,TRBV28,TRBD1,TRBJ1-2,CASSQGVIGQKPNYGYTF,TGTGCCAGCAGCCAGGGGGTTATAGGACAGAAACCGAACTATGGCTACACCTTC
-,TRBV29-1,-,TRBJ2-4,CSVDSGAGGNIQYF,TGCAGCGTTGATTCGGGGGCCGGGGGAAACATTCAGTACTTC
many,TRBV2,TRBD2,TRBJ2-7,CASNLAGETYEQYF,TGTGCCAGCAACCTAGCGGGAGAGACGTACGAGCAGTACTTC
many,TRBV2,TRBD1,TRBJ1-1,CASRGDSALTTEAFF,TGTGCCAGCAGGGGGGACAGCGCACTAACCACTGAAGCTTTCTTT
many,TRBV5-5,-,TRBJ2-1,CASSLAYIHNEQFF,TGTGCCAGCAGCTTGGCCTACATACACAATGAGCAGTTCTTC
many,TRBV19,-,TRBJ2-7,CASSPGLRGEGDEQYF,TGTGCCAGTAGCCCCGGGTTGAGGGGCGAGGGGGACGAGCAGTACTTC
many,TRBV2,-,TRBJ1-5,CASSVGRQNQPQHF,TGTGCCAGCAGTGTGGGGCGTCAAAATCAGCCCCAGCATTTT
-,TRBV5-4,-,TRBJ1-2,CASSLETGDGYTF,TGTGCCAGCAGCTTGGAGACGGGGGATGGCTACACCTTC